The 5 T cell receptor beta chains listed next were all sequenced from one sample in a study of glioma-infiltrating T cells. The iRepertoire nested amplicon-rescue multiplex PCR amplified TCR alpha and beta CDR3s from RNA. TCRdb redid the calling of the multiplex PCR reads with MiXCR, one entry per CDR3 protein. Of 15,000 to 20,000 distinct CDR3 sequences listed, over 45% are singletons. The sequenced sample consisted of glioma tissue, nonneoplastic brain tissue, or PBMCs (not recorded which). These receptors were obtained from a human donor with low-grade glioma or glioblastoma, undergoing nonglioma brain surgery, or in good health (not recorded which).

This clonotype was counted between two and nine times. A much more abundant neighbour one base away suggests this may be a read error. V gene TRBV20-1 combines with J gene TRBJ1-1, with TRBD1 identical over 11 bases. Trimming at V came to 5 bases and at J to 3 bases, leaving 5 bases not matched to a gene. The V gene's germline CDR1 is DFQATT and CDR2 SNEGSKA (reference sequence). This CDR3 is 14 amino acids long. For the CDR3, the DNA is TGCAGTGCTGTCCGGGACAGGGGGGACACTGAAGCTTTCTTT. Translating it yields CSAVRDRGDTEAFF.

This chain uses TRBV27 with TRBJ2-7; D is uncertain. Between the trimmed V and J ends, which lost 8 bases and 0 bases, there was a span of 11 bases. Germline CDR1 reads MNHEY; CDR2 reads SMNVEV (reference sequence). The CDR3 length is 13 residues. The CDR3 DNA is TGTGCCAGCCTTGGTGGGGTCTCCTACGAGCAGTACTTC. Its translation is CASLGGVSYEQYF.

This sequence joins TRBV12-3 or TRBV12-4 and TRBJ1-1; TRBD1 matches 12 bases. V shed 6 bases and J 5 bases; nucleotides not matched to a gene: 7. CDR3 size: 15 residues. The CDR3 region is CASSSGTGGLTEAFF. In DNA, the CDR3 is TGTGCCAGCAGCTCCGGGACAGGGGGCCTAACTGAAGCTTTCTTT.

The chain recombines TRBV6-2 or TRBV6-3 with TRBJ2-7; D is possibly TRBD1 (5 bases). The CDR3 has 16 amino acids. V gave up 0 bases and J gave up 0 bases, with 12 bases separating them. Looked up from germline, CDR1 is MNHEY and CDR2 is SVGEGT. CDR3: CASSYSRQRTSYEQYF. In DNA form, the CDR3 reads TGTGCCAGCAGTTACTCGCGACAGAGGACCTCCTACGAGCAGTACTTC.

This chain connects TRBV19 to TRBJ2-7; a possible D gene is TRBD1 (6 bases). The V gene's germline CDR1 is LNHDA and CDR2 SQIVND (reference sequence). V lost 4 bases and J lost 1, with 17 bases in between. The CDR3 extends over 16 amino acids. CDR3 region: CASSSLMTGNSYEQYF. The CDR3 nucleotides read TGTGCCAGTAGTAGTCTCATGACAGGAAATTCCTACGAGCAGTACTTC.